This T cell receptor beta chain was profiled in a study of blood T cell repertoires in COVID-19. Germline CDR1 and CDR2: LNHNV and YYDKDF (reference sequence). The CDR3 extends over 15 amino acids. V lost 0 bases and J lost 6, with 12 bases in between. Profiled with immunoSEQ multiplex PCR; TCRdb holds only in-frame clones, not every one. The table has 30,000 to 40,000 clones, less than 95% seen once; the top ten hold about 21%. The sequenced material came from peripheral blood. The chain carries TRBV15 and TRBJ1-5, with a tentative D call TRBD1 (5 bases). This TCR derives from a man older than 75 with acute or convalescent COVID-19. This CDR3 reads CATSRDLGGSQPQHF. Written as DNA, the CDR3 is TGTGCCACCAGCAGAGATCTGGGGGGGAGTCAGCCCCAGCATTTT. Full variable domain (rest looked up from reference TRBV15 and TRBJ1-5): DAMVIQNPRYQVTQFGKPVTLSCSQTLNHNVMYWYQQKSSQAPKLLFHYYDKDFNNEADTPDNFQSRRPNTSFCFLDIRSPGLGDTAMYLCATSRDLGGSQPQHFGDGTRLSIL.